This passage covers 18 T cell receptor beta chains from one sample sequenced in a study of T cell responses to AZD1222 COVID-19 vaccine. Produced via immunoSEQ multiplex PCR; TCRdb's table is partial and in-frame only. The table lists fewer than 110,000 clones, roughly 84% of them singletons. Here the sequenced sample was peripheral blood, taken on day 0 of AZD1222 vaccination. The receptors were gathered from an adult in good health.

This sequence joins TRBV15 and TRBJ2-4; D tentatively reads TRBD1 or TRBD2 (5 bases each). Trimming took 0 bases from V and 9 from J, leaving 15 bases between them. CDR1 LNHNV and CDR2 YYDKDF come from the germline V gene (reference sequence). The CDR3 is 15 residues long. The CDR3 sequence is CATSRDKSGGGIQYF. DNA for the CDR3: TGTGCCACCAGCAGAGATAAGTCGGGTGGGGGCATTCAGTACTTC.

This chain connects TRBV3-1 (or the pseudogene TRBV3-2) to TRBJ2-3; TRBD1 matches at 8 bases. This CDR3 has 14 residues. Germline CDR1 reads LGHDT; CDR2 reads YNNKEL (reference sequence). V trimming: 4 bases; J trimming: 6 bases; junction bases outside the gene matches: 6. In DNA, the CDR3 is TGTGCCAGCAGCCTACAGGGGGTCTTGGATACGCAGTATTTT. Encoded protein: CASSLQGVLDTQYF.

CDR3 sequence: CASSLLGSTGELFF. CDR3 DNA sequence: TGTGCCAGCAGTTTATTAGGGTCCACCGGGGAGCTGTTTTTT. This rearrangement joins TRBV27 to TRBJ2-2, with D hard to call. The CDR3 has 14 residues. Germline CDR1 reads MNHEY; CDR2 reads SMNVEV (reference sequence). Trimming stripped 1 base from V and 4 bases from J, with 7 bases between.

CDR3 region: CASRGGYSNQPQHF. Here the CDR3 DNA reads TGTGCCAGCAGAGGGGGGTATAGCAATCAGCCCCAGCATTTT. The chain recombines TRBV28 with TRBJ1-5, with D possibly TRBD1 on 6 matching bases. V was clipped by 6 bases and J by 0 bases, with 9 bases between them. Germline V CDR1 and CDR2: MDHEN, SYDVKM. The CDR3 totals 14 residues.

A single count supports this clone. The chain links TRBV20-1 to TRBJ1-1, with a tentative D call TRBD1 (5 bases). Per the germline V gene, CDR1 is DFQATT and CDR2 is SNEGSKA (reference sequence). There are 13 residues in the CDR3. V lost 3 bases and J 8 bases, leaving 16 bases between the germline ends. CDR3 DNA: TGCAGTGCTAGTGGGGGGGGTGGCGCCGAAGCTTTCTTT. Encoded protein: CSASGGGGAEAFF.

The gene calls are TRBV7-3 and TRBJ2-5; possible D gene TRBD1, 5 bases. V dropped 3 bases and J dropped 1 base, with 9 bases sitting between them. The CDR3 has 14 residues. Germline lookup yields CDR1 SGHTA and CDR2 FQGTGA. The CDR3 spells CASSFQGGQETQYF. The DNA for the CDR3 is TGTGCCAGCAGCTTTCAGGGTGGCCAAGAGACCCAGTACTTC.

The J gene is TRBJ1-5, the V gene TRBV28; 8 bases are shared with TRBD1. CDR1 MDHEN and CDR2 SYDVKM come from the germline V gene. Germline trimming cut 6 bases from V and 4 bases from J; bases unmatched to any gene: 5. The CDR3 loop spans 14 amino acids. The CDR3 protein is CASSQGARNQPQHF. CDR3 in DNA: TGTGCCAGCAGCCAGGGGGCTCGGAATCAGCCCCAGCATTTT.

This chain joins TRBV5-4 and TRBJ1-2; tentative D call: TRBD1 (6 bases). V dropped 5 bases and J dropped 2 bases, with 16 bases sitting between them. Germline V gene sequence: CDR1 SGHNT, CDR2 YYREEE (reference sequence). This CDR3 has 15 residues. The CDR3 region has the DNA TGTGCCAGCAGACTACAGGGAGAGGTCAACTATGGCTACACCTTC. Its translation is CASRLQGEVNYGYTF.

The J gene is TRBJ1-2, the V gene TRBV14; D is unclear. The CDR3 consists of 14 residues. The V end was cut by 4 bases, the J end by 4 bases, with 13 bases between. Germline lookup yields CDR1 SGHDN and CDR2 FVKESK. CDR3 bases: TGTGCCAGCAGCCCCACGACCAGCACCTATGGCTACACCTTC. Translating it yields CASSPTTSTYGYTF.

V is TRBV19 and J is TRBJ2-7, with 15 bases fitting TRBD2. This CDR3 contains 15 residues. The germline CDR1 and CDR2 sequences are LNHDA and SQIVND (reference sequence). V lost 6 bases, J lost 3 bases, and 3 bases stayed unmatched. CDR3 nucleotide sequence: TGTGCCAGTAGCCGGGGACTAGCGGGAGGCTACGAGCAGTACTTC. It translates to CASSRGLAGGYEQYF.

The sample holds one count of this clone. The chain has TRBV6-5 and TRBJ1-5, with D uncertain. Trimming pared 4 bases from V and 7 bases from J, leaving 14 bases between. The CDR3 runs to 14 residues. Germline V gives CDR1 MNHEY, CDR2 SVGAGI. The CDR3 here is CASSSRSNSQPQHF. The CDR3 DNA is TGTGCCAGCAGTTCGAGATCGAACAGCCAGCCCCAGCATTTT.

The rearrangement links TRBV6-1 to TRBJ2-2, with TRBD2 identical over 10 bases. The V and J ends lost 4 bases and 5 bases, in that order; junction bases with no gene match: 7. Germline V gives CDR1 MNHNS, CDR2 SASEGT. CDR3 length: 16 residues. CDR3 DNA: TGTGCCAGCAGTGCGGCTAGCGGGAGAGGAACCGGGGAGCTGTTTTTT. Its protein is CASSAASGRGTGELFF.

J is TRBJ1-5 and V is TRBV4-2; D gene uncertain. CDR3 size: 15 residues. V was pared by 0 bases and J by 3 bases, with 9 bases between. Germline V CDR1 and CDR2: LGHNA, YNFKEQ. The CDR3 loop is CASSQEPGFNQPQHF. The CDR3 nucleotides are TGTGCCAGCAGCCAAGAACCGGGATTCAATCAGCCCCAGCATTTT.

In its sample, this clone was seen once. The chain combines TRBV30 with TRBJ1-1; the D gene is possibly TRBD1 (6 bases). Trimming took 0 bases from V and 1 from J, leaving 9 bases between them. This CDR3 is 14 amino acids long. Per the germline V gene, CDR1 is GTSNPN and CDR2 is SVGIG (reference sequence). The chain's CDR3 is CAWSVGGWNTEAFF. The CDR3 region has the DNA TGTGCCTGGAGTGTCGGGGGCTGGAACACTGAAGCTTTCTTT.

The gene calls are TRBV5-1 and TRBJ2-1; TRBD1 might be the D (6 bases). The germline V and J ends were trimmed by 5 bases and 3 bases, with 15 bases remaining between them. CDR3 length: 15 residues. Germline loops: CDR1 SGHRS, CDR2 YFSETQ. The DNA for the CDR3 is TGCGCCAGCAGTTACGGGGACACGGTCTACAATGAGCAGTTCTTC. Translation: CASSYGDTVYNEQFF. Looking up the rest from reference TRBV5-1 and TRBJ2-1 gives the full variable domain: KAGVTQTPRYLIKTRGQQVTLSCSPISGHRSVSWYQQTPGQGLQFLFEYFSETQRNKGNFPGRFSGRQFSNSRSEMNVSTLELGDSALYLCASSYGDTVYNEQFFGPGTRLTVL.

The sample holds one count of this clone. The chain employs TRBV2 and TRBJ1-3; D ambiguous. CDR3 length: 13 amino acids. CDR1 and CDR2 (germline): SNHLY, FYNNEI. Deletions cut 3 bases from V and 4 bases from J, with 7 bases between. CDR3 sequence (DNA): TGTGCCAGCAGTGATGGGGTGGGAAACACCATATATTTT. This encodes CASSDGVGNTIYF.

The V and J genes are TRBV11-2 and TRBJ2-3; TRBD2 might be the D (6 bases). CDR3 length equals 17 residues. V was trimmed by 3 bases and J by 4 bases, leaving 20 bases between them. Germline V gene data show CDR1 as SGHAT and CDR2 as FQNNGV. The CDR3 spells CASSFRNGGVVADTQYF. CDR3 sequence (DNA): TGTGCCAGCAGCTTTCGAAACGGGGGAGTGGTAGCAGATACGCAGTATTTT.

The chain recombines TRBV9 with TRBJ2-7; TRBD1 aligns across 7 bases. The CDR3 extends over 14 amino acids. Germline V gives CDR1 SGDLS, CDR2 YYNGEE. V lost 4 bases, J lost 2 bases, and 6 bases stayed unmatched. The CDR3 protein is CASSLTGSTYEQYF. The CDR3, as DNA: TGTGCCAGCAGCCTGACAGGGAGCACCTACGAGCAGTACTTC. Using reference TRBV9 and TRBJ2-7 for the parts outside the CDR3, the full variable domain is DSGVTQTPKHLITATGQRVTLRCSPRSGDLSVYWYQQSLDQGLQFLIQYYNGEERAKGNILERFSAQQFPDLHSELNLSSLELGDSALYFCASSLTGSTYEQYFGPGTRLTVT.